This T cell receptor beta chain was found in a study of stem cell transplantation in POMP-related autoinflammatory disease (dated by TCRdb to about 2021). About the full investigation: The study hypothesis was that defective thymoproteasomes impair MHC class I-dependent CD8+ T-cell differentiation and positive selection, which skews the TRB repertoire. Before transplant, patients showed CD4+ naive T-cell skewing, low CD8+ T-cell proportions, and reduced T-cell cytokine secretion. After transplant, DNA chimerism analysis showed 100% donor engraftment of neutrophils and platelets through one year. To find out how POMP deficiency affects T-cell receptor beta repertoire diversity and CDR3 characteristics, high-throughput TRB sequencing was used. Results and caveats for the whole study, not just this receptor: A restricted number of unique TRB V-J gene pairings was observed in PRAID patients. The trend toward lower diversity and increased clonality in PRAID patients was statistically significant only for regulatory T cells. PRAID patients trended toward lower TRB diversity and higher clonality across all analyzed T-cell subsets.

Trimming takes 0 bases from V and 8 bases from J, and the germline ends sit 8 bases apart. The germline V gene specifies SGHRS as CDR1 and YFSETQ as CDR2. The CDR3, from cysteine to phenylalanine, totals 12 residues. Only CDR3 DNA remains: 36 bases, in frame from the first base. This clone was detected once. What antigen it recognizes has not been identified. No much larger clone exists at a distance of one base, and base qualities are not known. The time point label, read with the paper, signifies: after hematopoietic stem cell transplant. PRAID was a condition in which autoinflammation came alongside prominent immunodeficiency. Before TRB sequencing, T-cell subsets (conventional T cells, CD8+ T cells, regulatory T cells, T follicular helper cells) were sorted. Receptor libraries were prepared by the immunoSEQ multiplex PCR assay. The study's own analysis went as follows. Repertoire diversity was quantified with Shannon entropy, accounting for clonal size distribution. Clonotype distribution inequality was measured with the Gini-Simpson index (Simpson_1-D). Drawn from immuneACCESS, this table holds only the in-frame rearrangements with V and J called that TCRdb kept. Clones are partly lost; checked studies trace under half to an unresolved V gene and leave the rest unexplained. The DNA gave D and trimming, while V, J and clone size come from that table. In this sample the table shows over 60,000 clones, around 90% of which occur a single time. The top ten constitute around 0.66% of the sample.

The clonotype originates from a human patient with POMP-related autoinflammation and immune dysregulation (PRAID). After a transplant, certain T cells may trace back to the graft donor. Rearrangement joined TRBV5-1 to TRBJ1-1; the D gene identity is not certain. Source: CD4+ T cells from PBMCs, taken after stem cell transplantation. The nucleotides are TGCGCCAGCAGCTTGGGGGCGGGGGAAGCTTTCTTT. The encoded protein is CASSLGAGEAFF.